This TCR beta chain was recorded in a study of PD-1 blockade in classical Hodgkin lymphoma. The protocol was immunoSEQ multiplex PCR, while the TCRdb copy is restricted to in-frame clones and leaves out a portion. This table has some 95,000 clones, about nine tenths appearing once. Note on this clone: Its antigen is as yet unknown.

The V and J ends lost 8 bases and 3 bases respectively, with 7 bases between them. The germline V gene has CDR1 MNHNS and CDR2 SASEGT. CDR3 length: 12 residues. Sample time point: cycle 4 day 1 (C4D1), after less than 7 weeks of nivolumab. Each and every patient relapsed after autologous stem cell transplantation, and patients got differing brentuximab vedotin exposure. Findings and limits, study-wide: CD4+ TCR diversity, unlike CD8+, rose significantly by C4D1.

The starting material was peripheral blood mononuclear cells (PBMCs), obtained before the fourth cycle of nivolumab. The source is a human donor with classical Hodgkin lymphoma. The rearrangement links TRBV6-1 to TRBJ2-2; no clear D gene. CDR3 residues: CASVIDTGELFF. The CDR3 DNA reads as TGTGCCAGCGTCATCGACACCGGGGAGCTGTTTTTT.